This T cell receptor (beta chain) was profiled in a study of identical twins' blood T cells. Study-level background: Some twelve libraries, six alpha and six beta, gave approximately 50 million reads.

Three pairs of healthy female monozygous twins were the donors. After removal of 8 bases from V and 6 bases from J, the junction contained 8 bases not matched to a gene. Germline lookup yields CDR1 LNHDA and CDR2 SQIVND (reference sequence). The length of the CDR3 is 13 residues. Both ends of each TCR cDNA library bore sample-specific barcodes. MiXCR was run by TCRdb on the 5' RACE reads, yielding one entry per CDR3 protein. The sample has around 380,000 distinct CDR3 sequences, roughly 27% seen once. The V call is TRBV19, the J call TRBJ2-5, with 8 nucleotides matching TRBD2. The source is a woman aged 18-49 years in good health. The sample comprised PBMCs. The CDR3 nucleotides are TGTGCCAGTTGTACGGGACTAGGGCAGACCCAGTACTTC. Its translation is CASCTGLGQTQYF.